This T cell receptor (beta chain) comes out of a study of blood T cells in healthy people across ages. Through a sample-barcoded 5' primer and a J-beta primer mix, a second PCR was run for roughly 6 to 11 cycles. No fewer than 3 million CDR3-containing paired-end reads came from each sample. TCRdb passed the 5' RACE reads through MiXCR, listing each CDR3 protein once. Among around 1.7 million distinct CDR3 sequences listed, about 28% were seen once. This clonotype was observed a few times. Antigen specificity is unknown. The CDR3 runs to 16 residues. The germline V gene encodes CDR1 MDHEN and CDR2 SYDVKM. The V and J ends lost 4 bases and 7 bases, in that order; junction bases with no gene match: 10. Study-level results: PBMC samples, being unsorted, prevented any conclusive comparison of naive and antigen-experienced cells. As age increased, TCR beta diversity per million T cells fell in a roughly linear fashion.

Donor samples were obtained from healthy Caucasian individuals from Russia, aged about 6 to 100. The sequencing sample was made of blood. This TCR derives from a woman younger than 45 in good health. J is TRBJ2-3 and V is TRBV28, with 11 bases identical to TRBD2. CDR3 in amino acids: CASSSGGSGGENTQYF. As DNA, the CDR3 is TGTGCCAGCAGTTCCGGGGGTAGCGGGGGGGAAAATACGCAGTATTTT.